This entry features one TCR beta chain sequence. Its antigen is unidentified. The data originate from a study of graft-versus-host responses after intestinal transplantation. In the study overall: Following induction with anti-thymocyte globulin, all recipients were given tacrolimus and steroids for three to four years. Findings and limits, study-wide: Elevated graft-versus-host to host-versus-graft clonal ratios in allografts were recorded for patients with graft-donor T cell macrochimerism. The recipient marrow held GvH clones, and some of them showed up first in ileum or blood.

This CDR3 region has 17 residues. Deletions cut 4 bases from V and 1 base from J, with 18 bases between. Germline lookup yields CDR1 KGHSY and CDR2 FQNENV. Using immunoSEQ multiplex PCR, the repertoire was profiled, and TCRdb retains in-frame clones only, with some absent. Here the sample spans over 70,000 clones, approximately 94% being singletons. This TCR derives from a human donor who received an intestinal transplant. Material: unstimulated CD8+ T cells sorted from spleen or lymph node cells, obtained before intestinal transplant. The J gene is TRBJ2-3, the V gene TRBV16, with D possibly matching TRBD2 (6 bases). The CDR3 DNA sequence: TGTGCCAGCAGCCCAATAGTGGCGGAGGGAGGCACAGATACGCAGTATTTT. It translates to CASSPIVAEGGTDTQYF.